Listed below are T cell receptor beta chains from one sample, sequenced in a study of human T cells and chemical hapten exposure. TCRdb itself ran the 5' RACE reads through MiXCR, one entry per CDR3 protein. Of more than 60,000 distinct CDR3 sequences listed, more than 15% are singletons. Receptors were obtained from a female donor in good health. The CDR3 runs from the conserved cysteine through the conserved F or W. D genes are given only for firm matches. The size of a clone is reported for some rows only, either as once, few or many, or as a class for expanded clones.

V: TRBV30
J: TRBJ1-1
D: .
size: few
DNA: TGTGCCTGGAGTGTAGGAGGAGGGATTAACACTGAAGCTTTCTTT
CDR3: CAWSVGGGINTEAFF

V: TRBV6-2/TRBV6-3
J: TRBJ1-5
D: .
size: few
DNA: TGTGCCAGCAGTTACGGGGGGGCGGGGAATCAGCCCCAGCATTTT
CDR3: CASSYGGAGNQPQHF

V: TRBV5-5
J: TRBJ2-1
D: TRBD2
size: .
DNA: TGTGCCAGCAGCTTGGATCCGGGGAGGGGATACAATGAGCAGTTCTTC
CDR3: CASSLDPGRGYNEQFF

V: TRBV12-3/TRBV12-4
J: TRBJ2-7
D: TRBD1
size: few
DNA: TGTGCCAGCAGCCGGGGACAGGGCTCCTACGAGCAGTACTTC
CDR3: CASSRGQGSYEQYF

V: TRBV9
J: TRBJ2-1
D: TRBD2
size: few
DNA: TGTGCCAGCAGCCCATCTCTAGCGGGGGGGCCCTGGGATGAGCAGTTCTTC
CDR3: CASSPSLAGGPWDEQFF

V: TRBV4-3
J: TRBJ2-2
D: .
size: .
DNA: TGCGCCAGCAGTCAACAGCCCACCGGGGAGCTGTTTTTT
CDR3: CASSQQPTGELFF

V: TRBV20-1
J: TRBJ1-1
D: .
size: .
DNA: TGCAGTGTAAGGACGACTGAAGCTTTCTTT
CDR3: CSVRTTEAFF

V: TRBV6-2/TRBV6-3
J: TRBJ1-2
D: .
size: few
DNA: TGTGCCAGCGCGGTTGGTCGAGGCTACACCTTC
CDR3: CASAVGRGYTF

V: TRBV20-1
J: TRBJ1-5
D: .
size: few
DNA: TGCAGTGCTTTTGGGCCGGGCAATCAGCCCCAGCATTTT
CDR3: CSAFGPGNQPQHF

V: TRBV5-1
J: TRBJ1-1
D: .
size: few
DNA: TGCGCCAGCAGCTTTAACCAGGGAACCGAAGCTTTCTTT
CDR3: CASSFNQGTEAFF

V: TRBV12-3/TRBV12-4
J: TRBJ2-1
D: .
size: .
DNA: TGTGCCAGCAGTTTCTCAGCGGGCGCGGGGAATGAGCAGTTCTTC
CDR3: CASSFSAGAGNEQFF

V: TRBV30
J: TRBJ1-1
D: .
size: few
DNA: TGTGCCTGGAGTGTTGGCAGAATGAACACTGAAGCTTTCTTT
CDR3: CAWSVGRMNTEAFF

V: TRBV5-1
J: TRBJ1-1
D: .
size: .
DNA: TGCGCCAGCAGCCGGGACCCCGGCACTGAAGCTTTCTTT
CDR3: CASSRDPGTEAFF

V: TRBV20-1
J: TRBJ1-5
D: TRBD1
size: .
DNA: TGCAGTGCCTTAACGGACAGGGTCTATAGCAATCAGCCCCAGCATTTT
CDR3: CSALTDRVYSNQPQHF

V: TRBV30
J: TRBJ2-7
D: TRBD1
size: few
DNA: TGTGCCTGGAGTGTACGGGGGGACAGGGGCAACTACGAGCAGTACTTC
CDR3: CAWSVRGDRGNYEQYF

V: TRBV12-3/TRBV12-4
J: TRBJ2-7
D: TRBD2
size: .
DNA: TGTGCCAGCAGTAGTGTAGCGGGGGTTACCTACGAGCAGTACTTC
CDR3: CASSSVAGVTYEQYF

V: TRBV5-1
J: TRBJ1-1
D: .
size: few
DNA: TGCGCCAGCAGCACTACGAACACTGAAGCTTTCTTT
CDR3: CASSTTNTEAFF

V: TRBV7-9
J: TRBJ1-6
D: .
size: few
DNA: TGTGCCAGCAGCTTAACGGGGCTGAATTCACCCCTCCACTTT
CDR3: CASSLTGLNSPLHF

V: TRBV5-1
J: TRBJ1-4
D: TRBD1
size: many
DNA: TGCGCCAGCAGCTCCCGAACTCTCCTGACAGGGAGCGAGGGAAAACTGTTTTTT
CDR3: CASSSRTLLTGSEGKLFF

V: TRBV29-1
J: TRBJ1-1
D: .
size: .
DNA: TGCAGTGCCATGAACACTGAAGCTTTCTTT
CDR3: CSAMNTEAFF

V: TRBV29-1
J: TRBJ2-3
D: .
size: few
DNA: TGCAGCGTTGAAGATTACAGGGTGGCTCCAGATACGCAGTATTTT
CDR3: CSVEDYRVAPDTQYF

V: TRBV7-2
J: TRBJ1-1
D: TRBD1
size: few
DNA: TGTGCCAGCAGCTTAGTGATAGGGGGCGTGAAAACTGAAGCTTTCTTT
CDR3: CASSLVIGGVKTEAFF

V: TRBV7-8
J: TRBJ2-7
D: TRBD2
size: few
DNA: TGTGCCAGCTTATTAGTCGGGGCTAGCGGGAGTCAAGAGTACTTC
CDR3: CASLLVGASGSQEYF

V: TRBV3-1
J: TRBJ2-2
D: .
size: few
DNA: TGTGCCAGCAGCCAAGGCGAAAGACTCGCGAACACCGGGGAGCTGTTTTTT
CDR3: CASSQGERLANTGELFF

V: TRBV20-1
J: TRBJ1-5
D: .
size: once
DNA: TGCAGTGCTAGAGAAACGACACCGAATCAGCCCCAGCATTTT
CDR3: CSARETTPNQPQHF

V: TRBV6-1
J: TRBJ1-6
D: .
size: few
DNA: TGTGCCAGCAGTGAGATAAGATCCTATAATTCACCCCTCCACTTT
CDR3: CASSEIRSYNSPLHF

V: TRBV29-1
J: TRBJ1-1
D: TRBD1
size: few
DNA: TGCAGCGCCCAGGGACAGGCGTGGACTGAAGCTTTCTTT
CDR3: CSAQGQAWTEAFF

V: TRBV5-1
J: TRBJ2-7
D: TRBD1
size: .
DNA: TGCGCCAGCAGCTTGGCCTGGGACAGCTACGAGCAGTACTTC
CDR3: CASSLAWDSYEQYF

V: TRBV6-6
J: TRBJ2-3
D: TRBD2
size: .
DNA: TGTGCCAGCAGTTACACAGCTAGCGGCCCTAGCACAGATACGCAGTATTTT
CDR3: CASSYTASGPSTDTQYF

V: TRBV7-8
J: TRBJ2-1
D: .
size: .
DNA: TGTGCCAGCAGCTTAGAGGAGGGACGCATGCAGTTCTTC
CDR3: CASSLEEGRMQFF

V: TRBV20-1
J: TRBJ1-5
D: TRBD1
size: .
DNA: TGCAGTGCTGACGAGACAGGGCGAAATCAGCCCCAGCATTTT
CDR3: CSADETGRNQPQHF

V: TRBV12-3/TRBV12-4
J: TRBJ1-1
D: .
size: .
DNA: TGTGCCAGCAGTTCTAGGGGTACTGAAGCTTTCTTT
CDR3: CASSSRGTEAFF

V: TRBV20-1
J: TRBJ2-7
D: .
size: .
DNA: TGCAGTGCTAGTGGCAGGGTAGGGTCCTACGAGCAGTACTTC
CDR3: CSASGRVGSYEQYF

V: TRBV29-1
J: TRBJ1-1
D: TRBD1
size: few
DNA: TGCAGCGCTTTGACAGGGGGGACTGAAGCTTTCTTT
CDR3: CSALTGGTEAFF

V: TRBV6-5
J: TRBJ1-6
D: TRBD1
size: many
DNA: TGTGCCAGCAGTTACACCCCCGAAGGGGGCAGTTCACCCCTCCACTTT
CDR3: CASSYTPEGGSSPLHF

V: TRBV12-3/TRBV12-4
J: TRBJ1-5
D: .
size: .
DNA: TGTGCCAGCAGTTCCAGGGGAGGGTTTCATCAGCCCCAGCATTTT
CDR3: CASSSRGGFHQPQHF

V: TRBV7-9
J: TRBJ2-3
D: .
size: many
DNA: TGTGCCAGCAGCTTAGCCGAAGATACGCAGTATTTT
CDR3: CASSLAEDTQYF

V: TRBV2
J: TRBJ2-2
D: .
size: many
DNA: TGTGCCAGCAGTGAGTGGACCGGGGAGCTGTTTTTT
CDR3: CASSEWTGELFF

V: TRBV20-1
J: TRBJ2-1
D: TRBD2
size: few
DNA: TGCAGTGCTAGAGCCGGGGGGGGAGCTACAAGTGAGCAGTTCTTC
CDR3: CSARAGGGATSEQFF

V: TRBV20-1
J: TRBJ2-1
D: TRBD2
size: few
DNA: TGCAGTGCTAGTTGGCGGGAGGGAGGAACTTACAATGAGCAGTTCTTC
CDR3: CSASWREGGTYNEQFF

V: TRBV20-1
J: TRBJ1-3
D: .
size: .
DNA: TGCAGTGCTACAATGACGGACGGAAACACCATATATTTT
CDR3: CSATMTDGNTIYF

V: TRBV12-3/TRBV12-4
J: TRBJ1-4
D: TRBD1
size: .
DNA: TGTGCCAGCAGTTTATATGGCAGGGGGGGTGAAAAACTGTTTTTT
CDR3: CASSLYGRGGEKLFF

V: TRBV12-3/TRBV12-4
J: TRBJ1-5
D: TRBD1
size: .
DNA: TGTGCCAGCAGCCCCAGCGGACAGGTCCAATTGGCCCAGCATTTT
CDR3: CASSPSGQVQLAQHF

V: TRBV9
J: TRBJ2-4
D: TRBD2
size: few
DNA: TGTGCCAGCAGCGCCGGACCTAGCGGGGGGTTGAACATTCAGTACTTC
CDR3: CASSAGPSGGLNIQYF

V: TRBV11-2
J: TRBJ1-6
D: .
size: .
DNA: TGTGCCAGCAGCTTAGATCCCAATAATTCACCCCTCCACTTT
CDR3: CASSLDPNNSPLHF

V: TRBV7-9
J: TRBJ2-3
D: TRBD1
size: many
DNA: TGTGCCAGCAGCTTACTCTGGGACAGGGCCCGAACAGATACGCAGTATTTT
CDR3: CASSLLWDRARTDTQYF

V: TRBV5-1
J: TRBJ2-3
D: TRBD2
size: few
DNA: TGCGCCAGCAGCCCCTGGACTAGCGGGAGGCGGTTATTTGATACGCAGTATTTT
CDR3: CASSPWTSGRRLFDTQYF

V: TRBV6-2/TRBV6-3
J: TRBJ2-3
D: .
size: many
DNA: TGTGCCAGCAGTTACTCCGCGGAACCAGATACGCAGTATTTT
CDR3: CASSYSAEPDTQYF

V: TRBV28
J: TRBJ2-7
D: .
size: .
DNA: TGTGCCAGCAGTTTCCAGGGGATTCCCTACGAGCAGTACTTC
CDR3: CASSFQGIPYEQYF

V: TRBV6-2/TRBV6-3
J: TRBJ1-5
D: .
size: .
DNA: TGTGCCAGCAGTTACCTTGGGGGCAGCAATCAGCCCCAGCATTTT
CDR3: CASSYLGGSNQPQHF

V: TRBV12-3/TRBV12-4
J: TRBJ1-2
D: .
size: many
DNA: TGTGCCAGCAGTTTAGGCCTTACCCTGGAGGTCTATGGCTACACCTTC
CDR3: CASSLGLTLEVYGYTF

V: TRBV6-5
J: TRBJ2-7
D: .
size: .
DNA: TGTGCCAGCAGTTACTCGATTTGGGGGTTAATCTACGAGCAGTACTTC
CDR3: CASSYSIWGLIYEQYF

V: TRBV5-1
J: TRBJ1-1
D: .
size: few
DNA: TGCGCCAGCAGGGTCATATCGAGCACTGAAGCTTTCTTT
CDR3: CASRVISSTEAFF

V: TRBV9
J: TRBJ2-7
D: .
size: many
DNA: TGTGCCAGCAGCCCCTCAATTCGGGCCTACGAGCAGTACTTC
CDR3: CASSPSIRAYEQYF